A selection of T cell receptor beta chains follows, all from one sample in a study of cytomegalovirus exposure and HLA in healthy donors. Profiling relied on immunoSEQ multiplex PCR, and the TCRdb table lists in-frame clones only, not all of them. Among around 100,000 clones listed, more than 75% were seen once. Material: PBMCs. The source is a woman in her late teens or twenties in good health and CMV-seropositive. Each CDR3 is given with its conserved first and last residue. D genes are given only for firm matches. Clone size is shown for a subset of rows, as once, few, many or a class of expanded clone.

d_call j_call clone_size v_call cdr3_aa cdr3_nt
- TRBJ1-2 - TRBV27 CASTSRRELGFTF TGTGCCAGCACCTCCCGGAGGGAGTTGGGATTCACCTTC
- TRBJ1-1 - TRBV5-1 CASSLQGWNTEAFF TGCGCCAGCAGCCTCCAGGGTTGGAACACTGAAGCTTTCTTT
- TRBJ1-1 - TRBV9 CASSVTQGSTEAFF TGTGCCAGCAGCGTTACGCAGGGTTCTACTGAAGCTTTCTTT
- TRBJ2-1 - TRBV7-9 CASSLEQGYNEQFF TGTGCCAGCAGCTTAGAGCAGGGCTACAATGAGCAGTTCTTC
- TRBJ2-2 - TRBV10-1 CASSDLRDAGELFF TGCGCCAGCAGTGATTTGAGGGATGCCGGGGAGCTGTTTTTT
- TRBJ2-1 - TRBV28 CASSFPLTGSDEQFF TGTGCCAGCAGTTTTCCTCTGACAGGATCGGATGAGCAGTTCTTC
- TRBJ2-7 - TRBV19 CASSTSGSVTYEQYF TGTGCCAGTAGTACATCGGGGAGCGTAACCTACGAGCAGTACTTC
TRBD1 TRBJ2-3 - TRBV7-8 CASSPQGLRTDTQYF TGTGCCAGCAGCCCACAGGGGCTTCGCACAGATACGCAGTATTTT
- TRBJ2-7 - TRBV27 CASRGTSPYEQYF TGTGCCAGCAGAGGGACATCCCCCTACGAGCAGTACTTC
- TRBJ1-2 - TRBV5-7 CASAGVYGYTF TGTGCCAGCGCCGGGGTCTATGGCTACACCTTC
- TRBJ1-5 - TRBV2 CASQVSESNQPQHF TGTGCCAGCCAAGTGTCGGAGAGCAATCAGCCCCAGCATTTT
TRBD1 TRBJ2-5 - TRBV10-1 CASSEEKTGQETQYF TGCGCCAGCAGTGAGGAAAAGACAGGGCAAGAGACCCAGTACTTC
TRBD2 TRBJ2-1 - TRBV7-9 CASSLRLAENNEQFF TGTGCCAGCAGCTTAAGGCTAGCGGAGAACAATGAGCAGTTCTTC
- TRBJ1-5 few TRBV6-1 CASSGTTRQPQHF TGTGCCAGCAGTGGGACAACGCGTCAGCCCCAGCATTTT
TRBD2 TRBJ2-5 - TRBV19 CASSIGTSGQETQYF TGTGCCAGTAGTATTGGGACTAGCGGACAAGAGACCCAGTACTTC
TRBD1 TRBJ1-4 once TRBV2 CASSETGVNEKLFF TGTGCCAGCAGTGAGACAGGGGTTAATGAAAAACTGTTTTTT
- TRBJ2-3 few TRBV5-1 CASSLGGTFVDTQYF TGCGCCAGCAGCTTGGGCGGGACTTTTGTAGATACGCAGTATTTT
TRBD2 TRBJ2-7 - TRBV6-6 CASSAGPGTSGYEQYF TGTGCCAGCAGCGCGGGGCCAGGGACTAGCGGATACGAGCAGTACTTC
- TRBJ1-1 - TRBV6-1 CASSEFGGFLGREAFF TGTGCCAGCAGTGAATTTGGGGGGTTTTTGGGTCGCGAAGCTTTCTTT
TRBD1 TRBJ1-5 - TRBV4-1 CASSQGGQLNQPQHF TGCGCCAGCAGCCAAGGGGGACAGTTAAATCAGCCCCAGCATTTT
- TRBJ2-1 - TRBV5-5 CASSWGRQYNEQFF TGTGCCAGCAGCTGGGGGCGTCAGTACAATGAGCAGTTCTTC
TRBD2 TRBJ2-1 - TRBV5-1 CASSWRTSGIADEQFF TGCGCCAGCAGCTGGAGGACTAGCGGCATTGCGGATGAGCAGTTCTTC
TRBD2 TRBJ2-5 - TRBV6-5 CASSSGLAGVRYRQYF TGTGCCAGCAGTTCGGGACTAGCGGGAGTAAGGTATCGGCAGTACTTC
- TRBJ1-2 - TRBV25-1 CASPPSSGSGYTF TGTGCCAGCCCCCCTTCATCAGGGTCTGGCTACACCTTC
TRBD1 TRBJ2-5 - TRBV15 CATSKNRDRGSETQYF TGTGCCACCAGCAAAAACCGGGACAGGGGGTCAGAGACCCAGTACTTC
TRBD1 TRBJ1-1 few TRBV10-3 CAIRGDSENTEAFF TGTGCCATCAGGGGGGACAGCGAGAACACTGAAGCTTTCTTT
TRBD1 TRBJ2-6 - TRBV6-5 CASSATGAGANVLTF TGTGCCAGCAGTGCAACAGGGGCTGGGGCCAACGTCCTGACTTTC
TRBD1 TRBJ1-4 - TRBV5-1 CASSAMGQGTNEKLFF TGCGCCAGCAGCGCTATGGGACAGGGAACTAATGAAAAACTGTTTTTT
TRBD1 TRBJ1-1 few TRBV6-6 CASSNPDRGYEAFF TGTGCCAGCAGTAACCCGGACAGGGGGTATGAAGCTTTCTTT
TRBD2 TRBJ2-7 - TRBV7-2 CASSLPGLAFPYEQYF TGTGCCAGCAGCTTACCGGGACTAGCGTTTCCCTACGAGCAGTACTTC
- TRBJ1-1 - TRBV28 CASSLETEAFF TGTGCCAGCAGTTTGGAGACTGAAGCTTTCTTT
TRBD1 TRBJ1-5 - TRBV28 CASSLAQGARNQPQHF TGTGCCAGCAGTTTAGCCCAGGGGGCACGCAATCAGCCCCAGCATTTT
TRBD1 TRBJ1-5 - TRBV18 CASSPSWTGGQPQHF TGTGCCAGCTCACCAAGCTGGACAGGGGGTCAGCCCCAGCATTTT
TRBD1 TRBJ1-5 - TRBV18 CASSLVQGASQPQHF TGTGCCAGCTCACTCGTACAGGGGGCCAGTCAGCCCCAGCATTTT
TRBD1 TRBJ1-2 - TRBV28 CASSLLSKGANGYTF TGTGCCAGCAGTTTATTATCGAAGGGGGCGAATGGCTACACCTTC
- TRBJ1-5 few TRBV13 CASSPPGEGDQPQHF TGTGCCAGCAGCCCGCCAGGGGAGGGGGATCAGCCCCAGCATTTT
- TRBJ2-7 - TRBV11-2 CASRSTGLEQYF TGTGCCAGCAGATCAACAGGGCTCGAGCAGTACTTC
TRBD2 TRBJ2-3 - TRBV27 CASSLYGGVIATDTQYF TGTGCCAGCAGTTTATACGGGGGGGTAATTGCCACAGATACGCAGTATTTT
- TRBJ2-5 - TRBV4-1 CASSQYTGVETQYF TGCGCCAGCAGCCAATATACGGGAGTAGAGACCCAGTACTTC
- TRBJ2-3 - TRBV19 CASSIDRGIILDF TGTGCCAGTAGTATAGATCGGGGTATAATTTTGGATTTT
- TRBJ1-2 - TRBV5-6 CASSRPLAGLNYGYTF TGTGCCAGCAGCCGACCCCTGGCAGGCTTAAACTATGGCTACACCTTC
- TRBJ2-6 - TRBV6-6 CASSYQVSGANVLTF TGTGCCAGCAGTTATCAGGTTTCTGGGGCCAACGTCCTGACTTTC
- TRBJ2-7 few TRBV5-4 CASSTSRDISYEQYF TGTGCCAGCAGCACGTCCCGGGACATCTCCTACGAGCAGTACTTC
- TRBJ2-7 - TRBV11-3 CASSFRGTTPEQYF TGTGCCAGCAGCTTTAGGGGGACTACTCCTGAGCAGTACTTC
TRBD1 TRBJ1-5 - TRBV10-3 CATAGTGIQPQHF TGTGCCACCGCCGGGACAGGGATACAGCCCCAGCATTTT
- TRBJ2-2 once TRBV29-1 CSASRESRELFF TGCAGCGCATCACGGGAGAGTAGGGAGCTGTTTTTT
- TRBJ2-7 few TRBV2 CASSVTGEDTYEQYF TGTGCCAGCAGCGTCACAGGGGAGGACACCTACGAGCAGTACTTC
- TRBJ1-1 - TRBV29-1 CSVASGVSAEAFF TGCAGCGTTGCGTCAGGGGTATCCGCTGAAGCTTTCTTT
- TRBJ1-1 once TRBV30 CAWSAIVTAEAFF TGTGCCTGGAGTGCAATTGTGACTGCTGAAGCTTTCTTT
- TRBJ2-4 - TRBV7-8 CASSHPRRDARKNIQYF TGTGCCAGCAGCCACCCCAGGAGGGACGCACGCAAAAACATTCAGTACTTC
TRBD2 TRBJ2-3 few TRBV4-1 CASSRGPSGRARTDTQYF TGCGCCAGCAGCCGCGGGCCTAGCGGGAGGGCCAGAACAGATACGCAGTATTTT
- TRBJ2-3 - TRBV9 CASSPGASTDTQYF TGTGCCAGCAGCCCAGGGGCTAGCACAGATACGCAGTATTTT
TRBD2 TRBJ2-3 once TRBV28 CASSLLASGSANTQYF TGTGCCAGCAGTTTATTGGCTAGCGGGAGCGCAAATACGCAGTATTTT
TRBD1 TRBJ1-5 - TRBV4-1 CASRGTGRSQPQHF TGCGCCAGCAGGGGGACAGGTCGAAGTCAGCCCCAGCATTTT
TRBD2 TRBJ2-1 - TRBV5-1 CASSLESSGGGNEQFF TGCGCCAGCAGCTTGGAATCTAGCGGGGGGGGCAATGAGCAGTTCTTC